Below are 27 T cell receptor beta chains sequenced from a single sample in a study of T cell repertoires in cytomegalovirus infection. These receptors' antigens are unknown. TCRdb independently ran MiXCR on the reads; one entry per CDR3 protein. The data contain approximately 590,000 distinct CDR3 sequences, approximately 40% of them seen just once; the ten biggest clones take up about 48%. The material sequenced was cultured PBMCs, taken from culture after CMV antigen stimulation. The receptors shown here come from a human donor in good health (CMV status not recorded). Some clones in this sample may be carry-over from other donors' samples.

The chain has TRBV27 and TRBJ1-3; maybe TRBD1 (5 bases). V shed 10 bases and J shed 9 bases, with 13 bases lying between them. The CDR3 loop spans 11 amino acids. Germline V gives CDR1 MNHEY, CDR2 SMNVEV (reference sequence). The CDR3 loop reads CATNLGGTIYF. The CDR3 DNA reads TGTGCCACCAACCTTGGGGGCACCATATATTTT.

This sequence joins TRBV6-2 or TRBV6-3 and TRBJ2-1, with no clear D. Trimming took off 6 bases at V and 2 bases at J, with 8 bases between the two ends. Germline V gene sequence: CDR1 MNHEY, CDR2 SVGEGT. The CDR3 covers 13 residues. CDR3 DNA sequence: TGTGCCAGCAGCTCATATACCTACAATGAGCAGTTCTTC. Translation: CASSSYTYNEQFF.

This clonotype was observed once. The chain is built from TRBV6-2 or TRBV6-3 and TRBJ2-3, with a weak D call TRBD1 (5 bases). The CDR3 runs 15 residues. V shed 6 bases and J shed 7 bases, with 20 bases lying between them. The V gene's germline CDR1 is MNHEY and CDR2 SVGEGT. The CDR3 region is CASRLTGAPAYTQYF. In nucleotides, the CDR3 is TGTGCCAGCAGACTGACTGGGGCCCCAGCGTATACGCAGTATTTT.

This chain connects TRBV12-5 to TRBJ2-1; 12 nucleotides match TRBD1. The V and J ends lost 7 bases and 3 bases, in that order; junction bases with no gene match: 4. The V gene's germline CDR1 is LGHNT and CDR2 FRNRAP. This CDR3 spans 15 amino acids. The DNA for the CDR3 is TGTGCTAGTGCCGGGACAGGGGGCATCTACAATGAGCAGTTCTTC. Translating it yields CASAGTGGIYNEQFF.

V is TRBV12-3 or TRBV12-4 and J is TRBJ1-5; D is possibly TRBD1 (5 bases). V gave up 1 base and J gave up 3 bases, with 7 bases separating them. The CDR3 is 14 residues long. The CDR3 region has the DNA TGTGCCAGCAGTTTAGACAGGTACAATCAGCCCCAGCATTTT. Its translation: CASSLDRYNQPQHF.

This sequence joins TRBV20-1 and TRBJ2-7; unclear D gene. V was pared by 5 bases and J by 1 base, with 9 bases between. The germline gives CDR1 DFQATT, CDR2 SNEGSKA (reference sequence). CDR3 length: 12 residues. In DNA, the CDR3 is TGCAGTGCTTCGGACGGTTCCTACGAGCAGTACTTC. Translation: CSASDGSYEQYF.

V and J are TRBV7-2 and TRBJ2-7; the D gene is possibly TRBD2 (5 bases). The CDR3 length is 13 residues. CDR1 and CDR2 from the germline V gene are SGHTA and FQGNSA. V was clipped by 2 bases and J by 9 bases, with 14 bases between them. The CDR3 region is CASSLNSRDWQYF. CDR3 DNA sequence: TGTGCCAGCAGCTTAAATTCCCGGGATTGGCAGTACTTC.

The J gene is TRBJ1-5, the V gene TRBV28; weak D call: TRBD1 (6 bases). V dropped 6 bases and J dropped 6 bases, with 18 bases sitting between them. The CDR3 runs to 15 residues. CDR1 is MDHEN, CDR2 SYDVKM, per germline. The CDR3 sequence: CASSPLLGGAQPQHF. Written as DNA, the CDR3 is TGTGCCAGCAGCCCCCTCCTCGGGGGGGCTCAGCCCCAGCATTTT.

This chain's CDR3 is CASSLRRDLQGTQYF. DNA of the CDR3: TGTGCCAGCAGCCTTAGACGGGACCTTCAAGGGACGCAGTATTTT. The J gene is TRBJ2-3, the V gene TRBV7-8; possibly TRBD1 or TRBD2 for D (5 bases each). This CDR3 spans 15 amino acids. V dropped 5 bases and J dropped 9 bases, with 21 bases sitting between them. Germline CDR1 SGHVS, CDR2 FQNEAQ.

The J gene is TRBJ2-7, the V gene TRBV27, with D perhaps assigned TRBD1 or TRBD2 (5 bases each). The germline V gene has CDR1 MNHEY and CDR2 SMNVEV (reference sequence). The CDR3 runs 13 residues. V was shortened by 10 bases and J by 2 bases, with 15 bases between the two germline ends. CDR3 bases: TGTGCCACGAGAGGGACGGCTACCTACGAGCAGTACTTC. This sequence encodes CATRGTATYEQYF.

This clonotype was found once. The chain recombines TRBV12-5 with TRBJ2-2; D is unclear. In germline, CDR1 is LGHNT, CDR2 FRNRAP. This CDR3 comprises 13 residues. The germline V and J ends were trimmed by 1 base and 3 bases, with 3 bases remaining between them. The CDR3 reads CASGLEDTGELFF. The CDR3 bases are TGTGCTAGTGGTTTGGAAGACACCGGGGAGCTGTTTTTT.

The genes are TRBV7-2 and TRBJ2-1, with unresolved D. This CDR3 has 14 residues. CDR1 SGHTA and CDR2 FQGNSA come from the germline V gene. Trimming pared 5 bases from V and 5 bases from J, leaving 13 bases between. CDR3 coding DNA: TGTGCCAGCAGCATGGATCCCCGGGACAATGAGCAGTTCTTC. This gives the protein CASSMDPRDNEQFF.

The rearrangement uses TRBV7-2 and TRBJ1-2; no clear D gene. This CDR3 region has 15 residues. The V gene's germline CDR1 is SGHTA and CDR2 FQGNSA. V shed 7 bases and J shed 4 bases, with 19 bases lying between them. The CDR3 here is CASTFSASLIYGYTF. The CDR3 bases are TGTGCCAGCACCTTTTCCGCCTCCTTGATCTATGGCTACACCTTC.

This clonotype was seen more than once but under ten times. The DNA of the CDR3 is TGTGCCAGCAGTTTTGGGGCCAACGTCCTGACTTTC. It encodes CASSFGANVLTF. V usage is TRBV28 and J usage is TRBJ2-6; D ambiguous. Deletions cut 3 bases from V and 3 bases from J, with 0 bases between. Germline V gene sequence: CDR1 MDHEN, CDR2 SYDVKM. This CDR3 is built from 12 residues.

This clonotype is a singleton in its sample. This rearrangement joins TRBV19 to TRBJ1-5; D unresolved. CDR3 length: 13 residues. With 4 bases removed from V and 6 bases from J, the gap between germline ends came to 10 bases. Per the germline V gene, CDR1 is LNHDA and CDR2 is SQIVND (reference sequence). The CDR3 sequence is CASSNNVLQPQHF. Written as DNA, the CDR3 is TGTGCCAGTAGTAACAATGTCCTTCAGCCCCAGCATTTT.

The chain has TRBV9 and TRBJ2-1; a possible D gene is TRBD2 (5 bases). There are 15 residues in the CDR3. Germline-derived CDR1 and CDR2 are SGDLS and YYNGEE. The V end lost 0 bases, the J end lost 8 bases, and 15 bases lay between the germline ends. The CDR3 bases are TGTGCCAGCAGCGTAGGATTAGCGCGGTCCTATGAGCAGTTCTTC. It encodes CASSVGLARSYEQFF.

In this sample, this clonotype turned up a few times. This chain uses TRBV7-2 with TRBJ2-3, with 9 positions matching TRBD2. Germline-derived CDR1 and CDR2 are SGHTA and FQGNSA. J gave up 2 bases and V 5 bases, and 8 bases lay outside the gene matches. The CDR3 sequence is 16 residues long. CDR3 sequence (DNA): TGTGCCAGCAGCCCAGGGACTAGCCTTCTCACAGATACGCAGTATTTT. The encoded protein is CASSPGTSLLTDTQYF.

This clonotype was counted at least ten times. The chain links TRBV7-2 to TRBJ2-4, with D hard to call. The CDR3 has 14 residues. Trimming took off 4 bases at V and 14 bases at J, with 21 bases between the two ends. Germline assignment: CDR1 SGHTA and CDR2 FQGNSA. The CDR3 DNA reads TGTGCCAGCAGCTCCACCCCGGACGTAAGGGTCGAGTACTTC. This translates into CASSSTPDVRVEYF.

The J gene is TRBJ2-1, the V gene TRBV2, with D tentatively TRBD1 or TRBD2 (6 bases each). Germline loops: CDR1 SNHLY, CDR2 FYNNEI. The CDR3 is 14 residues long. Trimming shortened V by 3 bases and J by 8 bases, and 14 bases separated the two germline ends. CDR3 DNA sequence: TGTGCCAGCAGTGACAGGGGTGGGAGGTATGAGCAGTTCTTC. Amino acid sequence: CASSDRGGRYEQFF.

The chain carries TRBV7-8 and TRBJ1-2; 8 nucleotides match TRBD1. This CDR3 spans 15 amino acids. Trimming took 4 bases from V and 8 from J; bases not matched to a gene: 12. Germline V gene lookup returns CDR1 SGHVS and CDR2 FQNEAQ. CDR3 protein: CASSSGTGIPRGYTF. The CDR3 DNA reads as TGTGCCAGCAGCTCAGGGACAGGCATTCCCAGGGGCTACACCTTC.

V gene TRBV6-1 combines with J gene TRBJ2-7, with D hard to call. Germline V gene sequence: CDR1 MNHNS, CDR2 SASEGT. The germline V and J ends were trimmed by 2 bases and 0 bases, with 8 bases remaining between them. This CDR3 has 14 residues. CDR3 sequence reads: CASSETESSYEQYF. Here the CDR3 DNA reads TGTGCCAGCAGTGAAACGGAGAGCTCCTACGAGCAGTACTTC.

The chain links TRBV12-3 or TRBV12-4 to TRBJ2-7, with 9 bases matching TRBD2. This CDR3 contains 14 residues. J gave up 2 bases and V 4 bases, and 3 bases lay outside the gene matches. The CDR3 spells CASSWREGTYEQYF. The CDR3 DNA sequence: TGTGCCAGCAGTTGGCGGGAGGGGACCTACGAGCAGTACTTC.

The V and J genes are TRBV7-6 and TRBJ2-1; D might be TRBD1 (5 bases). The CDR3 is 18 residues long. Germline CDR1 and CDR2: SGHVS and FNYEAQ. Deletions cut 5 bases from V and 5 bases from J, with 25 bases between. CDR3 sequence: CASSPLRGGHETDNEQFF. The CDR3 DNA reads TGTGCCAGCAGCCCCCTAAGAGGCGGACATGAAACGGACAATGAGCAGTTCTTC.

The chain is built from TRBV7-9 and TRBJ2-2, with a possible D match to TRBD1 (5 bases). Trimming took 5 bases from V and 5 from J, leaving 24 bases between them. This CDR3 is built from 18 residues. Germline CDR1 reads SEHNR; CDR2 reads FQNEAQ (reference sequence). The CDR3 region is CASSPPIGQGSGTGELFF. The CDR3 DNA reads as TGTGCCAGCAGCCCCCCCATTGGGCAGGGAAGTGGTACCGGGGAGCTGTTTTTT.

This chain links TRBV6-1 with TRBJ2-7, with a weak D call TRBD1 (6 bases). V was pared by 2 bases and J by 4 bases, with 18 bases between. The CDR3 has 16 residues. Per germline, CDR1 MNHNS and CDR2 SASEGT. This CDR3 reads CASSEFESTGIYEQYF. The CDR3 DNA reads as TGTGCCAGCAGTGAATTTGAATCGACAGGCATTTACGAGCAGTACTTC.

The rearrangement uses TRBV18 and TRBJ2-5; 8 bases agree with TRBD1. Looked up from germline, CDR1 is KGHSH and CDR2 is LQKENI. V was pared by 3 bases and J by 7 bases, with 7 bases of the junction left unmatched. The CDR3 loop spans 14 amino acids. The CDR3 protein is CASSPRGRDGTQYF. The CDR3 DNA sequence: TGTGCCAGCTCACCCAGGGGGCGAGATGGGACCCAGTACTTC.

V is TRBV5-1 and J is TRBJ2-5, with TRBD2 matching 14 bases. Germline V gene data show CDR1 as SGHRS and CDR2 as YFSETQ. The CDR3 is 16 amino acids. V shed 3 bases and J 3 bases; nucleotides not matched to a gene: 4. The CDR3 loop is CASSSLGLAGEETQYF. CDR3 nucleotides: TGCGCCAGCAGCTCTCTGGGACTAGCGGGGGAAGAGACCCAGTACTTC.